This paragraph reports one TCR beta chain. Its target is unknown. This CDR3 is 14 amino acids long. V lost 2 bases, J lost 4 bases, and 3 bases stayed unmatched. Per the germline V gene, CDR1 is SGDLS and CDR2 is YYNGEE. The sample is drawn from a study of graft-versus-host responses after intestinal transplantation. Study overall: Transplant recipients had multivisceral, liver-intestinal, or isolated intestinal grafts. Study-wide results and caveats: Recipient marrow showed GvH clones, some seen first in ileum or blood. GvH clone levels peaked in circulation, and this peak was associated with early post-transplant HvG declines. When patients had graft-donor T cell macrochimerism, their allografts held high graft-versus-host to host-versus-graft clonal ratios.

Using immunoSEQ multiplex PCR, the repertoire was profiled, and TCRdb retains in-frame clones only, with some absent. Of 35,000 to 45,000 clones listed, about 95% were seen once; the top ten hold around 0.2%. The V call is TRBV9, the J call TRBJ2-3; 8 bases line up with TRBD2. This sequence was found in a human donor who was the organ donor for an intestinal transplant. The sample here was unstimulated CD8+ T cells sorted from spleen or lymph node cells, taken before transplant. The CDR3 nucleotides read TGTGCCAGCAGCGTGGACGGGGGGGCAGATACGCAGTATTTT. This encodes CASSVDGGADTQYF.